The next 24 T cell receptor beta chains were all read from a single sample in a study of T-cell reconstitution after alpha-beta-depleted transplantation in children. Preparation of the TCRbeta library involved a method that used unique molecular identifiers. TCRdb used MiXCR to reprocess the PCR reads, holding one entry per CDR3 protein. The repertoire holds over 400,000 distinct CDR3 sequences, with around 13% as singletons. The sample in question was PBMCs from the stem cell graft donor, obtained from the stem cell graft. Receptor source: a human donor who donated a stem cell graft to a child with combined immunodeficiency.

This clonotype was seen more than once but under ten times. The chain has TRBV29-1 and TRBJ1-1; no definite D call. With 3 bases removed from V and 5 bases from J, the gap between germline ends came to 13 bases. CDR3 size: 13 residues. The germline CDR1 and CDR2 sequences are SQVTM and ANQGSEA. This chain's CDR3 is CSVEAGGLTEAFF. The CDR3 bases are TGCAGCGTTGAGGCTGGAGGATTAACTGAAGCTTTCTTT.

The V gene is TRBV20-1, the J gene TRBJ2-2, with a tentative D call TRBD1 (5 bases). The CDR3 has 16 amino acids. The germline V gene has CDR1 DFQATT and CDR2 SNEGSKA (reference sequence). V shed 5 bases and J shed 1 base, with 17 bases lying between them. In DNA form, the CDR3 reads TGCAGTGCTGTCCCGCAGGGTCAGGGGAACACCGGGGAGCTGTTTTTT. This codes for CSAVPQGQGNTGELFF.

This clonotype was picked up many times. The chain is built from TRBV4-2 and TRBJ2-3; 10 nucleotides line up with TRBD2. CDR1 is LGHNA and CDR2 is YNFKEQ in the germline V gene. With V trimmed by 0 bases and J by 5 bases, 5 bases remained unmatched. This CDR3 has 16 residues. CDR3 amino acids: CASSQEGTSDGDTQYF. CDR3 DNA: TGTGCCAGCAGCCAAGAAGGGACTAGCGATGGAGATACGCAGTATTTT.

In its sample, this clonotype was seen many times. CDR3 amino acids: CAWSVEVEAFF. The CDR3 DNA reads TGTGCCTGGAGTGTCGAGGTTGAAGCTTTCTTT. The gene calls are TRBV30 and TRBJ1-1; no reliable D call. The CDR3 sequence is 11 residues long. The V end was cut by 0 bases, the J end by 7 bases, with 6 bases between. The germline CDR1 and CDR2 sequences are GTSNPN and SVGIG (reference sequence).

The chain joins TRBV12-3 or TRBV12-4 to TRBJ2-5; D may be TRBD1 (6 bases). The CDR3 loop spans 13 amino acids. V was trimmed by 6 bases and J by 7 bases, leaving 15 bases between them. This CDR3 reads CASSPWGPGTQYF. In DNA form, the CDR3 reads TGTGCCAGCAGCCCATGGGGGCCCGGGACCCAGTACTTC.

This clonotype showed up many times. The chain joins TRBV15 to TRBJ2-7; possibly TRBD2 for D (5 bases). The V gene's germline CDR1 is LNHNV and CDR2 YYDKDF (reference sequence). This CDR3 comprises 12 residues. V lost 0 bases and J 10 bases, leaving 10 bases between the germline ends. The CDR3 region is CATSRDWRSQYF. The CDR3 DNA reads as TGTGCCACCAGCAGAGATTGGAGGTCTCAGTACTTC.

The sample holds many counts of this clonotype. V and J are TRBV18 and TRBJ1-2; D is perhaps TRBD1 (5 bases). The V and J ends lost 3 bases and 7 bases respectively, with 15 bases between them. CDR1 and CDR2 (germline): KGHSH, LQKENI. The CDR3 has 14 amino acids. The CDR3 DNA reads TGTGCCAGCTCACCCGAAAGGGACGGGGTTGGCTACACCTTC. This encodes CASSPERDGVGYTF.

The count of this clonotype is one. The chain uses TRBV7-9 and TRBJ2-5; D is possibly TRBD2 (7 bases). The CDR3 consists of 17 residues. The V end was cut by 7 bases, the J end by 1 base, with 22 bases between. CDR1 and CDR2 from the germline V gene are SEHNR and FQNEAQ (reference sequence). CDR3: CASTLSAAGQAQETQYF. As DNA, the CDR3 is TGTGCCAGCACCCTGTCCGCAGCGGGACAAGCCCAAGAGACCCAGTACTTC.

This clonotype was seen a handful of times. The CDR3 nucleotides are TGTGCCTGGCAGGGTTTGGATACGCAGTATTTT. Translation gives CAWQGLDTQYF. The rearrangement links TRBV30 to TRBJ2-3, with D possibly being TRBD1 (5 bases). This CDR3 has 11 amino acids. With 5 bases removed from V and 6 bases from J, the gap between germline ends came to 9 bases. CDR1 and CDR2 from the germline V gene are GTSNPN and SVGIG (reference sequence).

The table lists this clonotype with a few counts. The chain is built from TRBV29-1 and TRBJ2-1; TRBD1 matches at 9 bases. Germline values: CDR1 SQVTM, CDR2 ANQGSEA. The V gene end was trimmed by 5 bases and the J gene end by 4 bases; junction bases not matched to a gene: 3. The CDR3 sequence is 13 residues long. CDR3: CSVKQGAYNEQFF. The CDR3 DNA reads TGCAGCGTTAAACAGGGGGCTTACAATGAGCAGTTCTTC.

This clonotype has only a few counts. The V and J genes are TRBV12-3 or TRBV12-4 and TRBJ2-2; a weak D match, TRBD1 (5 bases). Trimming pared 5 bases from V and 3 bases from J, leaving 10 bases between. The CDR3 sequence is 14 residues long. The chain's CDR3 is CASSHGHYTGELFF. CDR3 sequence (DNA): TGTGCCAGCAGTCATGGACACTACACCGGGGAGCTGTTTTTT.

In its sample, this clonotype was seen a few times. The chain employs TRBV15 and TRBJ2-5, with D maybe TRBD2 (5 bases). Germline CDR1 LNHNV, CDR2 YYDKDF (reference sequence). The V end was cut by 0 bases, the J end by 5 bases, with 16 bases between. CDR3 size: 16 residues. The CDR3 sequence is CATSRDLGLADETQYF. Here the CDR3 DNA reads TGTGCCACCAGCAGAGATCTCGGGCTAGCCGACGAGACCCAGTACTTC.

The table lists this clonotype with a few counts. The J gene is TRBJ1-5, the V gene TRBV19; possible D gene TRBD1, 5 bases. The CDR3 sequence is 18 residues long. V was clipped by 3 bases and J by 2 bases, with 20 bases between them. CDR1 and CDR2 (germline): LNHDA, SQIVND (reference sequence). CDR3 region: CASSIGGPLTLRNQPQHF. CDR3 nucleotide sequence: TGTGCCAGTAGTATTGGGGGACCATTGACCTTACGCAATCAGCCCCAGCATTTT.

This clonotype has at least ten counts. The chain couples TRBV12-3 or TRBV12-4 to TRBJ2-7, with 10 nucleotides matching TRBD2. CDR3 length equals 14 residues. The trim removed 6 bases at V and 11 bases at J, leaving 13 bases unmatched. This CDR3 reads CASSPGADTSGKYF. The CDR3 DNA reads TGTGCCAGCAGCCCCGGGGCCGATACTAGCGGGAAGTACTTC.

V and J are TRBV6-5 and TRBJ1-2; D gene ambiguous. The germline V gene has CDR1 MNHEY and CDR2 SVGAGI. The length of the CDR3 is 12 residues. V gave up 2 bases and J gave up 10 bases, with 11 bases separating them. Here the CDR3 reads CASSYAGDAYTF. The CDR3, as DNA: TGTGCCAGCAGTTACGCGGGTGACGCCTACACCTTC.

In this sample, this clonotype turned up many times. The V gene is TRBV7-9, the J gene TRBJ1-1; possible D gene TRBD1, 5 bases. There are 15 residues in the CDR3. V was cut by 0 bases and J by 1 base, with 9 bases left in between. Germline CDR1 and CDR2: SEHNR and FQNEAQ (reference sequence). The chain's CDR3 is CASSLAIGTNTEAFF. The CDR3 region has the DNA TGTGCCAGCAGCTTAGCGATCGGGACGAACACTGAAGCTTTCTTT.

This clonotype was seen many times. The chain's CDR3 is CASSHSGTSNTGELFF. The CDR3 DNA reads as TGCGCCAGCAGCCACTCCGGGACTTCGAACACCGGGGAGCTGTTTTTT. The V call is TRBV4-3, the J call TRBJ2-2; a weak D match, TRBD2 (6 bases). V dropped 3 bases and J dropped 0 bases, with 11 bases sitting between them. CDR3 length: 16 residues. Germline V lookup: CDR1 LGHNA, CDR2 YSLEER.

The rearrangement joins TRBV12-3 or TRBV12-4 to TRBJ2-7; TRBD1 aligns across 7 bases. This CDR3 has 15 residues. With V trimmed by 5 bases and J by 2 bases, 9 bases remained unmatched. CDR3 nucleotides: TGTGCCAGCAGTCTGGGGCCCGACAGGGCCTACGAGCAGTACTTC. Its protein is CASSLGPDRAYEQYF.

The chain employs TRBV27 and TRBJ2-1; 9 positions match TRBD2. CDR1 and CDR2 (germline): MNHEY, SMNVEV (reference sequence). CDR3 length equals 16 residues. Trimming removed 5 bases from V and 1 base from J; junction bases left unmatched: 6. The CDR3 DNA is TGTGCCAGCAGTATACTTAGCGGGAGTTCCTACAATGAGCAGTTCTTC. Translation: CASSILSGSSYNEQFF.

The J gene is TRBJ2-2, the V gene TRBV6-5, with TRBD2 identical over 8 bases. The V gene end was trimmed by 0 bases and the J gene end by 6 bases; junction bases not matched to a gene: 12. Germline CDR1 and CDR2: MNHEY and SVGAGI. The CDR3 has 18 residues. The CDR3 DNA is TGTGCCAGCAGTTACTCGATGACGTCTAGCGGGTCCGCCGGGGAGCTGTTTTTT. The encoded protein is CASSYSMTSSGSAGELFF.

The CDR3, as DNA: TGTGCCAGCAGGACGCGTGGTGGCCCTATGTACGAGCAGTACTTC. Its translation: CASRTRGGPMYEQYF. This chain connects TRBV28 to TRBJ2-7, with D hard to call. V lost 6 bases and J 4 bases, leaving 19 bases between the germline ends. CDR1 and CDR2 from the germline V gene are MDHEN and SYDVKM. There are 15 residues in the CDR3. The whole variable domain, filled in from reference TRBV28 and TRBJ2-7, reads DVKVTQSSRYLVKRTGEKVFLECVQDMDHENMFWYRQDPGLGLRLIYFSYDVKMKEKGDIPEGYSVSREKKERFSLILESASTNQTSMYLCASRTRGGPMYEQYFGPGTRLTVT.

This clonotype has more than one count but fewer than ten. The chain employs TRBV24-1 and TRBJ1-1; weak D call: TRBD1 (6 bases). The CDR3 sequence is 13 residues long. Germline CDR1 is KGHDR and CDR2 is SFDVKD. V was cut by 9 bases and J by 3 bases, with 13 bases left in between. The CDR3 loop is CATLNRVDTEAFF. For the CDR3, the DNA is TGTGCCACCCTAAACAGGGTGGACACTGAAGCTTTCTTT.

The chain combines TRBV4-3 with TRBJ2-3; D is perhaps TRBD1 (5 bases). V lost 0 bases, J lost 4 bases, and 14 bases lay in between. The CDR3 sequence is 16 residues long. Looked up from germline, CDR1 is LGHNA and CDR2 is YSLEER. This CDR3 reads CASSQEVAGPPDTQYF. CDR3 DNA sequence: TGCGCCAGCAGCCAAGAGGTGGCAGGGCCTCCAGATACGCAGTATTTT.

The chain employs TRBV18 and TRBJ2-7; D remains unclear. Per germline, CDR1 KGHSH and CDR2 LQKENI. The CDR3 consists of 14 residues. Trimming took 3 bases from V and 0 from J, leaving 9 bases between them. This CDR3 reads CASSPGADSYEQYF. The CDR3 coding sequence is TGTGCCAGCTCACCGGGTGCGGACTCCTACGAGCAGTACTTC.